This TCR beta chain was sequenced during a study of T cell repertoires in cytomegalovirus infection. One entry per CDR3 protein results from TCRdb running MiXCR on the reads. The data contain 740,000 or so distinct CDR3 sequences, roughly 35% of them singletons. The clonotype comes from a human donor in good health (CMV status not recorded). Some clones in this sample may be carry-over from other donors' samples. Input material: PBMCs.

The DNA of the CDR3 is TGCAGTGCTAGAGTAATAGCGGGATACAATGAGCAGTTCTTC. This sequence encodes CSARVIAGYNEQFF. The genes are TRBV20-1 and TRBJ2-1, with 8 bases that match TRBD2. The CDR3 sequence is 14 residues long. V was pared by 1 base and J by 4 bases, with 3 bases of the junction left unmatched. CDR1 is DFQATT, CDR2 SNEGSKA, per germline (reference sequence).